This TCR beta chain was observed in a study of tumor T cells in aggressive B-cell lymphoma (dated by TCRdb to about 2017). Comments on this clone: What antigen it recognizes has not been identified. Nothing much larger sits one base from this clone, and base qualities are not available.

Based on the germline V gene, the CDR1 and CDR2 sequences are MDHEN and SYDVKM. V trim: 7 bases; J trim: 8 bases; unmatched bases: 3. Spanning cysteine to phenylalanine, the CDR3 consists of 12 amino acids. The kept DNA is CDR3 alone, 36 bases in frame from the first base. Receptors were amplified or captured by the immunoSEQ multiplex PCR assay. TCRdb took over this immuneACCESS table, retaining in-frame rearrangements with V and J assigned. Such tables are incomplete; in checked studies, under half of the missing clones stem from an unresolved V gene, and the remainder is unexplained. The sample table contains roughly 3,800 clones; only one count was recorded for approximately 95% of them. The ten largest clones add up to about 2% of the sample.

The chain couples TRBV28 to TRBJ2-7, with 12 junctional bases fitting TRBD2. The clonotype comes from an adult with diffuse large B cell lymphoma. The specimen sequenced was tumor tissue. Here is the DNA: TGTGCCAGCACTCGGACTAGCGGGAAGCAGTACTTC. The translation is CASTRTSGKQYF.